This T cell receptor beta chain was identified during a study of CD8 T cells in Susac syndrome. Healthy donors acted as controls, with matching for age and sex. This CDR3 is built from 15 residues. V shed 7 bases, J shed 3 bases, and the junction held 12 bases outside the gene matches. CDR1 and CDR2 (germline): SQVTM, ANQGSEA. Random hexamers were used to reverse transcribe about 0.5 to 1 ug of RNA. It was immunoSEQ multiplex PCR that amplified TCR beta CDR3 across 54 Vbeta and 13 Jbeta. TCRdb itself ran the immunoSEQ multiplex PCR reads through MiXCR, one entry per CDR3 protein. The data show around 200,000 distinct CDR3 sequences, 95% seen once.

Material: CD4+ T cells from PBMCs. This TCR was recovered from a human donor in good health. The rearrangement uses TRBV29-1 and TRBJ2-3, with 8 bases that match TRBD1. The CDR3 reads CSAPTGTGDTDTQYF. The CDR3 nucleotides are TGCAGCGCCCCAACCGGGACAGGAGATACAGATACGCAGTATTTT.